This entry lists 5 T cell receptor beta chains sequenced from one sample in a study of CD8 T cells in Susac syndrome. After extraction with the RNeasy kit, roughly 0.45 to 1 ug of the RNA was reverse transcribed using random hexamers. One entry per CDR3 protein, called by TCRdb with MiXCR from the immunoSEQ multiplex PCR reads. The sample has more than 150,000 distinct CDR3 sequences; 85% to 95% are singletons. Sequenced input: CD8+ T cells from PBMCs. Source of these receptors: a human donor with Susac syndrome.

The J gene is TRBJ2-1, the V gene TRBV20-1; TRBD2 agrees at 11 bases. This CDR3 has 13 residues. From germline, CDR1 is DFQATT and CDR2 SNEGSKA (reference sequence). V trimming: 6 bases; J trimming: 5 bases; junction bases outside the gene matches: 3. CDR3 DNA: TGCAGTGCCACGACTAGCGGGAACAATGAGCAGTTCTTC. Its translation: CSATTSGNNEQFF.

The CDR3 coding sequence is TGCGCCAGCAGCTCTCCGGGACTCAGCACAGATACGCAGTATTTT. It codes for CASSSPGLSTDTQYF. The chain links TRBV5-1 to TRBJ2-3; the D gene is possibly TRBD2 (6 bases). The CDR3 consists of 15 residues. Germline lookup yields CDR1 SGHRS and CDR2 YFSETQ. With 3 bases removed from V and 0 bases from J, the gap between germline ends came to 11 bases.

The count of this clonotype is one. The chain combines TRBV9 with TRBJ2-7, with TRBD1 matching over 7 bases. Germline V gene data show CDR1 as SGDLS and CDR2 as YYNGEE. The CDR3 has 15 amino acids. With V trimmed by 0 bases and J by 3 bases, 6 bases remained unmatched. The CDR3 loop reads CASSVDGTAIYEQYF. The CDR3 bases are TGTGCCAGCAGCGTAGACGGGACAGCGATCTACGAGCAGTACTTC.

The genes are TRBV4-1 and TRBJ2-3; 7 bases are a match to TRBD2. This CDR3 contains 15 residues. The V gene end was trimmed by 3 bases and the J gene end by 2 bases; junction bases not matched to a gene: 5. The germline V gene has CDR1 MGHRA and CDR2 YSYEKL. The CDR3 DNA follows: TGCGCCAGCAGCCAGTCCGCGGGGGTCACAGATACGCAGTATTTT. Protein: CASSQSAGVTDTQYF.

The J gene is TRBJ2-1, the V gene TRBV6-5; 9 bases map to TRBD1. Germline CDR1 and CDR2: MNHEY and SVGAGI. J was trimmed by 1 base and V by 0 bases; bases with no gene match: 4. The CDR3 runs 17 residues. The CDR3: CASSYSDRGYSYNEQFF. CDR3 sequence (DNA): TGTGCCAGCAGTTACTCCGACAGGGGGTATTCCTACAATGAGCAGTTCTTC.